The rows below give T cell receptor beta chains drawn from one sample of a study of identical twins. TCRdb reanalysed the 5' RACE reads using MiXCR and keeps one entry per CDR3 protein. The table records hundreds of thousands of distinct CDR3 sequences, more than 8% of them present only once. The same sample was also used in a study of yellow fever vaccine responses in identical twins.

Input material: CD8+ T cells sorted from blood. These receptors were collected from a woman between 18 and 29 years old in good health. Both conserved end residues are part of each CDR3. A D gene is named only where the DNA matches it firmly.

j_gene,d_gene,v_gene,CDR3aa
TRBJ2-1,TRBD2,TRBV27,CASSYGLGSAEQFF
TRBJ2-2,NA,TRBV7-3,CASSEWDQDTGELFF
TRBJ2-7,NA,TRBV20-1,CSARKRQGGYEQYF
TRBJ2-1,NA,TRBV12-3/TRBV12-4,CASSPGGGGEQFF
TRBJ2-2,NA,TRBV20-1,CSARDPLLLTGELFF
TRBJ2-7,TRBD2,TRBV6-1,CASSSGRPRPTYEQYF
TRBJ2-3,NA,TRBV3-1,CASSLGTLSPDTQYF
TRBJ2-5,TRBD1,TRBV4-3,CASSPGQGAWETQYF
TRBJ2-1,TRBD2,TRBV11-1,CASSLGVREGRKSSYNEQFF
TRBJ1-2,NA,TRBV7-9,CASTTPERDYTF
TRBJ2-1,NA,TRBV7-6,CASSLATPGSFSYNEQFF
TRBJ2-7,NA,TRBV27,CASSIRAGWEQYF
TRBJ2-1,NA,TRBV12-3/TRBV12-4,CASTSLENEQFF